The rows below give T cell receptor beta chains drawn from one sample of a study of T cell responses to AZD1222 COVID-19 vaccine. Assay: immunoSEQ multiplex PCR; the TCRdb copy retains only in-frame clones and omits some. This sample has roughly 110,000 clones, with about 90% found just once. This sample comprised peripheral blood, obtained on day 0 of AZD1222 vaccination. Receptor source: an adult in good health. Both conserved end residues are part of each CDR3. A D gene is named only where the DNA matches it firmly. For some rows the clone size is stated as once, few or many, or as a class when expanded; others skip it.

d_gene	abundance	j_gene	v_gene	CDR3nt	CDR3aa
TRBD2	-	TRBJ2-7	TRBV20-1	TGCAGTGCTAGTAAGGCTAGCGGGAGGTGGAGTGACGAGCAGTACTTC	CSASKASGRWSDEQYF
-	-	TRBJ2-1	TRBV7-3	TGTGCCAGCAGCTTACGGGGAGACAATGAGCAGTTCTTC	CASSLRGDNEQFF
-	once	TRBJ1-1	TRBV18	TGTGCCAGCTCACCACGGGAGGGGGCTGAAGCTTTCTTT	CASSPREGAEAFF
-	few	TRBJ2-7	TRBV5-1	TGCGCCAGCAGCTTATCGAGACCATCATCAGGCTACGAGCAGTACTTC	CASSLSRPSSGYEQYF
TRBD1	-	TRBJ2-1	TRBV28	TGTGCCAGCAGGCCCGACAGGGGTGAGCAGTTCTTC	CASRPDRGEQFF
TRBD1	-	TRBJ1-1	TRBV18	TGTGCCAGCTCACCAAGGGGACAGGGGGAAAGAACTGAAGCTTTCTTT	CASSPRGQGERTEAFF
TRBD1	-	TRBJ1-5	TRBV19	TGTGCCAGTAGTATAGAGGGACAGTTCGGTCGCCAGCATTTT	CASSIEGQFGRQHF
-	-	TRBJ2-1	TRBV28	TGTGCCAGCAGTGCCCCCTACAATGAGCAGTTCTTC	CASSAPYNEQFF
TRBD2	-	TRBJ2-2	TRBV7-9	TGTGCCAGCACCGATATAGCGGGAGTTACCGGGGAGCTGTTTTTT	CASTDIAGVTGELFF
-	-	TRBJ2-3	TRBV19	TGTGCCAGTAGTAAATTCACAGATACGCAGTATTTT	CASSKFTDTQYF
-	-	TRBJ1-1	TRBV15	TGTGCCACCAGCAGAGATTTGATAAACACTGAAGCTTTCTTT	CATSRDLINTEAFF
TRBD2	-	TRBJ2-7	TRBV5-4	TGTGCCAGCAGCTCCCTAGGACTAGCGGGAGGGTACGAGCAGTACTTC	CASSSLGLAGGYEQYF
-	-	TRBJ2-1	TRBV7-3	TGTGCCAGCAGCACAGGTGACAATGAGCAGTTCTTC	CASSTGDNEQFF
TRBD2	-	TRBJ2-3	TRBV6-5	TGTGCCAGCAGTTACAACCTAGCGGGAGCCCCAGATACGCAGTATTTT	CASSYNLAGAPDTQYF
-	once	TRBJ2-3	TRBV14	TGTGCCAGCAGCGCCGAACCTAGCAGAAGAAGAGCAGATACGCAGTATTTT	CASSAEPSRRRADTQYF
-	few	TRBJ1-1	TRBV6-6	TGTGCCAGCAGAGACCGGGGGTCGGCAGCCACTGAAGCTTTCTTT	CASRDRGSAATEAFF
-	-	TRBJ1-4	TRBV2	TGTGCCAGCAGTGCTACGGGACACAATGAAAAACTGTTTTTT	CASSATGHNEKLFF
-	-	TRBJ1-3	TRBV27	TGTGCCAGCAGTTCGGGACATAGCTCTGGAAACACCATATATTTT	CASSSGHSSGNTIYF
TRBD1	-	TRBJ2-7	TRBV12-5	TGTGCTAGTGGACCTTCACCGGGACAGGGAAACTACGAGCAGTACTTC	CASGPSPGQGNYEQYF
TRBD2	-	TRBJ2-7	TRBV14	TGTGCCAGCAGCCAACTAGCGGGAGGCTTCGGGCCCTACGAGCAGTACTTC	CASSQLAGGFGPYEQYF
-	-	TRBJ2-2	TRBV28	TGTGCCAGCAGCTCCGGGACACGAAACACCGGGGAGCTGTTTTTT	CASSSGTRNTGELFF
-	-	TRBJ2-3	TRBV11-2	TGTGCCAGCATCGGGGGGCGCCGGGGAGATACGCAGTATTTT	CASIGGRRGDTQYF
-	-	TRBJ1-2	TRBV7-2	TGTGCCAGCAGCTTAGCGAACGATGCATATGGCTACACCTTC	CASSLANDAYGYTF
-	-	TRBJ1-5	TRBV24-1	TGTGCCACCAGTGACCCCTCGAGGGATCAGCCCCAGCATTTT	CATSDPSRDQPQHF
TRBD2	once	TRBJ2-1	TRBV5-5	TGTGCCAGCAGCTTGGGGACTAGCGGATACAATGAGCAGTTCTTC	CASSLGTSGYNEQFF
-	-	TRBJ2-2	TRBV6-5	TGTGCCAGCAGTTACGGGCCCCGGGGGGAGCTGTTTTTT	CASSYGPRGELFF
-	-	TRBJ1-2	TRBV2	TGTGCCAGCAGTGAACAGGCAGGCATCTGGGGCTACACCTTC	CASSEQAGIWGYTF
TRBD2	-	TRBJ2-2	TRBV5-1	TGCGCCAGCAGCTTGGAGCCTAGCGGGAGTCTGAACACCGGGGAGCTGTTTTTT	CASSLEPSGSLNTGELFF
-	-	TRBJ2-3	TRBV24-1	TGTGCCACCAGTGATTCGAAGGGGACATGGGGGACAGATACGCAGTATTTT	CATSDSKGTWGTDTQYF
TRBD2	few	TRBJ2-7	TRBV28	TGTGCCAGCACCCTAGCGGGGGTGGACTCCTACGAGCAGTACTTC	CASTLAGVDSYEQYF
TRBD2	-	TRBJ2-1	TRBV10-1	TGCGCCAGCAGTGAGAGACAGCGGGAGAAGGATGAGCAGTTCTTC	CASSERQREKDEQFF
TRBD1	-	TRBJ2-7	TRBV27	TGTGCCAGCAGTTTACGGGACAGGGTTCGGGAGCAGTACTTC	CASSLRDRVREQYF
-	-	TRBJ1-4	TRBV14	TGTGCCAGCAGCCGGTCCGGGGAACTGTTTTTT	CASSRSGELFF
-	-	TRBJ1-4	TRBV12-5	TGTGCTAGTGGTTTGGTACCAGACACCGAAAAACTGTTTTTT	CASGLVPDTEKLFF
TRBD1	-	TRBJ1-2	TRBV19	TGTGCCAGTAGTCTCAGGGGGAAAGGAGGCTACACCTTC	CASSLRGKGGYTF
-	-	TRBJ1-5	TRBV6-5	TGTGCCAGCGGGTTTCTGGCTGGGGACAATCAGCCCCAGCATTTT	CASGFLAGDNQPQHF
-	once	TRBJ2-1	TRBV6-2/TRBV6-3	TGTGCCAGCAGTAGGTTGCCCTACAATGAGCAGTTCTTC	CASSRLPYNEQFF
-	-	TRBJ1-1	TRBV29-1	TGCAGCGTTGAAGACCCTGGTAGGCGTCATAACACTGAAGCTTTCTTT	CSVEDPGRRHNTEAFF
TRBD2	-	TRBJ2-7	TRBV6-6	TGTGCCAGCAGTACCCGCGGGAGTTACTCCTACGAGCAGTACTTC	CASSTRGSYSYEQYF
-	-	TRBJ1-4	TRBV6-5	TGTGCCAGCGGGAGGCAGGGAGATGAAAAACTGTTTTTT	CASGRQGDEKLFF
-	-	TRBJ1-6	TRBV3-1/TRBV3-2	TGTGCCAGCAGCCAAGGAGCGGGAGATTCACCCCTCCACTTT	CASSQGAGDSPLHF
TRBD2	-	TRBJ2-7	TRBV7-2	TGTGCCAGCAGCTTATTCGCCGGGACTAGCTCGTATGAGCAGTACTTC	CASSLFAGTSSYEQYF
TRBD1	once	TRBJ1-5	TRBV27	TGTGCCAGCAGTTGGCAGGGGGTGGGAAGGGGTCAGCCCCAGCATTTT	CASSWQGVGRGQPQHF
TRBD2	-	TRBJ2-7	TRBV19	TGTGCCAGTAGTACCGTAGCGGGAGCACGCTACGGGCAGTACTTC	CASSTVAGARYGQYF
-	-	TRBJ1-2	TRBV9	TGTGCCAGCAGCGTCAGTGGGGCTAACTATGGCTACACCTTC	CASSVSGANYGYTF
TRBD1	-	TRBJ1-5	TRBV19	TGTGCCAGTAGTATGACAGGGAGCAATCAGCCCCAGCATTTT	CASSMTGSNQPQHF
-	-	TRBJ1-1	TRBV6-4	TGTGCCAGCAAGGGGGACCTTATGGCTGAAGCTTTCTTT	CASKGDLMAEAFF
TRBD1	-	TRBJ1-5	TRBV6-1	TGTGCCAGCAGTGAAGGGGCCAGGGGGTTTAATCAGCCCCAGCATTTT	CASSEGARGFNQPQHF
TRBD2	-	TRBJ2-1	TRBV15	TGTGCCACCAGCAGGGCTAGCGGGGTCTACAATGAGCAGTTCTTC	CATSRASGVYNEQFF
TRBD1	few	TRBJ1-3	TRBV6-5	TGTGCCAGCAGTCCCTGGACAGGCTCTGGAAACACCATATATTTT	CASSPWTGSGNTIYF
TRBD2	-	TRBJ2-1	TRBV6-5	TGTGCCAGCAGTAGGGCGGGAGCCTACAATGAGCAGTTCTTC	CASSRAGAYNEQFF
-	-	TRBJ1-1	TRBV2	TGTGCCAGCAGTTCCCAGGGAAGCACTGAAGCTTTCTTT	CASSSQGSTEAFF
-	-	TRBJ2-7	TRBV21-1	TGTGCCAGCGGATCAGTAGGACTTCCCTACGAGCAGTACTTC	CASGSVGLPYEQYF
-	-	TRBJ1-2	TRBV7-9	TGTGCCAGCAGCTTTTCCCCGTTTAGCACCTTC	CASSFSPFSTF
-	-	TRBJ2-3	TRBV19	TGTGCCAGTACTAGGGGGAGCGGCACAGATACGCAGTATTTT	CASTRGSGTDTQYF
TRBD2	-	TRBJ2-1	TRBV13	TGTGCCAGCAGCTTAGTTGGACTAGCGGGAAAAAAGGGGAATGAGCAGTTCTTC	CASSLVGLAGKKGNEQFF
TRBD2	-	TRBJ2-1	TRBV5-1	TGCGCCAGCAGCTTGGTTTCACGGGAGGACAATGAGCAGTTCTTC	CASSLVSREDNEQFF